The 21 T cell receptor beta chains in this list originate from one sample, sequenced in a study of cytomegalovirus exposure and HLA in healthy donors. Researchers ran the PCR with 60 Vbeta and 13 Jbeta primers. TCRdb keeps only in-frame clones here, not all; method: immunoSEQ multiplex PCR. The repertoire consists of 100,000 to 150,000 clones, with roughly 70% occurring once and the leading ten covering under 5%. Sequenced input: PBMCs. These receptors came from a man aged 35 to 55 in good health and CMV-seropositive.

This sequence joins TRBV5-1 and TRBJ2-5, with D tentatively TRBD2 (5 bases). CDR1 SGHRS and CDR2 YFSETQ come from the germline V gene. The CDR3 length is 14 residues. V lost 3 bases and J 1 base, leaving 10 bases between the germline ends. CDR3 bases: TGCGCCAGCAGCTCGGAGGCAGGCCAAGAGACCCAGTACTTC. This translates into CASSSEAGQETQYF.

This chain connects TRBV7-9 to TRBJ2-7, with 8 bases lining up with TRBD2. The CDR3 spans 14 residues. Trimming took 5 bases from V and 7 from J; bases not matched to a gene: 10. The germline V gene encodes CDR1 SEHNR and CDR2 FQNEAQ (reference sequence). DNA of the CDR3: TGTGCCAGCAGCGTAACTAGCGGAGGAGGAGAGCAGTACTTC. Translating gives CASSVTSGGGEQYF.

This chain joins TRBV6-1 and TRBJ1-5; 7 positions agree with TRBD1. The CDR3 has 15 amino acids. The junction had 10 bases not matched to a gene; V was cut back by 4 bases and J by 7 bases. Germline loops: CDR1 MNHNS, CDR2 SASEGT. The CDR3 DNA reads TGTGCCAGCAGTGCCGTAACAGGGGAGCTCCAGCCCCAGCATTTT. Translation: CASSAVTGELQPQHF.

The chain employs TRBV5-6 and TRBJ2-1; D is possibly TRBD2 (8 bases). Per the germline V gene, CDR1 is SGHDT and CDR2 is YYEEEE. The CDR3 runs to 14 residues. V was cut by 4 bases and J by 10 bases, with 18 bases left in between. CDR3 sequence reads: CASSPGLGGGEQFF. As DNA, the CDR3 is TGTGCCAGCAGCCCGGGACTAGGGGGCGGGGAGCAGTTCTTC.

The V gene is TRBV9, the J gene TRBJ2-1; 8 bases agree with TRBD1. The J segment lost 1 base and the V segment lost 4 bases, leaving 7 bases of the junction unmatched. CDR3 length: 16 amino acids. Looked up from germline, CDR1 is SGDLS and CDR2 is YYNGEE. CDR3 sequence reads: CASSYTGGTSYNEQFF. CDR3 bases: TGTGCCAGCAGCTACACAGGGGGGACATCCTACAATGAGCAGTTCTTC.

The chain joins TRBV2 to TRBJ1-6, with D possibly TRBD1 on 5 matching bases. The germline CDR1 and CDR2 sequences are SNHLY and FYNNEI. There are 14 residues in the CDR3. V lost 2 bases and J lost 6, with 8 bases in between. The CDR3 coding sequence is TGTGCCAGCAGTGAAAGGGGTGGTAATTCACCCCTCCACTTT. It is translated as CASSERGGNSPLHF.

This clone has just a few counts. This chain connects TRBV28 to TRBJ2-1, with TRBD2 identical over 7 bases. CDR3 length equals 14 residues. The J segment lost 2 bases and the V segment lost 7 bases, leaving 5 bases of the junction unmatched. Germline V gene data show CDR1 as MDHEN and CDR2 as SYDVKM. The CDR3 reads CASTLAVAYNEQFF. The CDR3 region has the DNA TGTGCCAGCACTCTAGCGGTCGCCTACAATGAGCAGTTCTTC.

The chain employs TRBV28 and TRBJ1-5, with D possibly being TRBD1 (6 bases). CDR3 length: 16 amino acids. V was clipped by 5 bases and J by 2 bases, with 16 bases between them. Germline loops: CDR1 MDHEN, CDR2 SYDVKM. The CDR3 nucleotides are TGTGCCAGCAGTGGGTGGGCAGGGGCCGGCAATCAGCCCCAGCATTTT. Its protein product is CASSGWAGAGNQPQHF.

The chain carries TRBV7-8 and TRBJ1-5; 8 nucleotides align to TRBD1. Per the germline V gene, CDR1 is SGHVS and CDR2 is FQNEAQ. CDR3 size: 14 residues. The V segment lost 5 bases and the J segment 5 bases; nucleotides outside the gene matches: 5. The CDR3 bases are TGTGCCAGCAGCCCTGGACAGGGTCATCAGCCCCAGCATTTT. It specifies CASSPGQGHQPQHF.

The CDR3: CASSGGQGPTGELFF. CDR3 DNA: TGTGCCAGCAGCGGGGGACAGGGTCCGACCGGGGAGCTGTTTTTT. The rearrangement uses TRBV2 and TRBJ2-2; 9 bases map to TRBD1. This CDR3 has 15 amino acids. The V and J ends lost 6 bases and 5 bases, in that order; junction bases with no gene match: 7. From germline, CDR1 is SNHLY and CDR2 FYNNEI.

About this clone itself: It is unclear where the CDR3 begins or ends on the DNA, so no DNA is shown, and the CDR3 is as TCRdb lists it. This chain joins TRBV27 and TRBJ1-2; the tabulated D call, TRBD1, remains unverified against the DNA. The CDR3 length equals 14 residues, ends included. Germline V gene data show CDR1 as MNHEY and CDR2 as SMNVEV (reference sequence). The CDR3 loop reads CASSTSTGGYGYTF.

The chain joins TRBV27 to TRBJ1-5, with TRBD1 as a possible D gene (6 bases). The V gene lost 3 bases and the J gene lost 0 bases, with 12 bases spanning the gap. Germline V gene sequence: CDR1 MNHEY, CDR2 SMNVEV (reference sequence). The CDR3 length is 16 residues. CDR3 DNA sequence: TGTGCCAGCAGTTTCCGTGGACAGCTTAGCAATCAGCCCCAGCATTTT. This translates into CASSFRGQLSNQPQHF.

There are a few counts of this clone. The V and J genes are TRBV7-9 and TRBJ2-1; 7 positions agree with TRBD1. Germline V gene lookup returns CDR1 SEHNR and CDR2 FQNEAQ (reference sequence). Trimming removed 5 bases from V and 7 bases from J; junction bases left unmatched: 14. This CDR3 region has 16 residues. This chain's CDR3 is CASSIKPGGTGNEQFF. As DNA, the CDR3 is TGTGCCAGCAGCATAAAGCCAGGGGGAACAGGAAATGAGCAGTTCTTC.

This chain's CDR3 is CASSPSGIPEAFF. The CDR3 DNA is TGTGCCAGCTCGCCCTCAGGGATTCCTGAAGCTTTCTTT. The chain joins TRBV18 to TRBJ1-1, with D possibly TRBD1 on 5 matching bases. Germline CDR1 reads KGHSH; CDR2 reads LQKENI. This CDR3 is 13 amino acids long. V was pared by 6 bases and J by 6 bases, with 14 bases between.

DNA for the CDR3: TGTGCCTGGAGTGGGCTACAGCGGGGGGAGACCCAGTACTTC. Encoded protein: CAWSGLQRGETQYF. The rearrangement uses TRBV30 and TRBJ2-5; 8 bases fit TRBD2. This CDR3 is 14 amino acids long. The V gene end was trimmed by 1 base and the J gene end by 5 bases; junction bases not matched to a gene: 6. Germline lookup yields CDR1 GTSNPN and CDR2 SVGIG (reference sequence).

The chain joins TRBV10-3 to TRBJ1-1; the D is unclear. The CDR3 contains 12 residues. The germline V gene has CDR1 ENHRY and CDR2 SYGVKD. Trimming removed 6 bases from V and 10 bases from J, with 15 bases in between. CDR3 DNA sequence: TGTGCCATCAGGCCCGAGGGAGGGCTAGCTTTCTTT. As protein: CAIRPEGGLAFF.

J is TRBJ2-4 and V is TRBV5-4; 7 nucleotides agree with TRBD2. V lost 0 bases and J lost 0; bases outside the gene matches: 6. CDR3 length equals 17 residues. CDR1 is SGHNT, CDR2 YYREEE, per germline (reference sequence). The DNA of the CDR3 is TGTGCCAGCAGCTTGGTCGGGGGGAGTCTAGCCAAAAACATTCAGTACTTC. This gives the protein CASSLVGGSLAKNIQYF.

The chain uses TRBV7-9 and TRBJ2-4; D is perhaps TRBD1 (6 bases). The V gene lost 7 bases and the J gene lost 5 bases, with 12 bases spanning the gap. This CDR3 spans 13 amino acids. The germline V gene has CDR1 SEHNR and CDR2 FQNEAQ (reference sequence). The CDR3 DNA reads TGTGCCAGCACTTACAGGGAAGAAAACATTCAGTACTTC. Residues: CASTYREENIQYF.

The gene calls are TRBV9 and TRBJ1-3, with unresolved D. The germline CDR1 and CDR2 sequences are SGDLS and YYNGEE. There are 19 residues in the CDR3. V was clipped by 0 bases and J by 0 bases, with 19 bases between them. CDR3 region: CASSVEYARRLNSGNTIYF. The CDR3 nucleotides are TGTGCCAGCAGCGTAGAGTACGCCAGGAGACTAAACTCTGGAAACACCATATATTTT.

The chain couples TRBV7-6 to TRBJ2-3, with 9 bases matching TRBD1. Trimming took 5 bases from V and 7 from J; bases not matched to a gene: 13. CDR1 SGHVS and CDR2 FNYEAQ come from the germline V gene. The CDR3 loop spans 16 amino acids. In DNA form, the CDR3 reads TGTGCCAGCAGCCCGTACCTCGGACAGGGGTTGAATACGCAGTATTTT. Translating gives CASSPYLGQGLNTQYF.

This clone was detected only a few times. The chain combines TRBV5-1 with TRBJ2-2, with TRBD2 matching 11 bases. V shed 3 bases and J 6 bases; nucleotides not matched to a gene: 7. The CDR3 has 16 residues. Germline CDR1 is SGHRS and CDR2 is YFSETQ. This CDR3 reads CASSSTNSGRAGELFF. The CDR3, as DNA: TGCGCCAGCAGCTCAACAAATAGCGGGAGGGCCGGGGAGCTGTTTTTT.